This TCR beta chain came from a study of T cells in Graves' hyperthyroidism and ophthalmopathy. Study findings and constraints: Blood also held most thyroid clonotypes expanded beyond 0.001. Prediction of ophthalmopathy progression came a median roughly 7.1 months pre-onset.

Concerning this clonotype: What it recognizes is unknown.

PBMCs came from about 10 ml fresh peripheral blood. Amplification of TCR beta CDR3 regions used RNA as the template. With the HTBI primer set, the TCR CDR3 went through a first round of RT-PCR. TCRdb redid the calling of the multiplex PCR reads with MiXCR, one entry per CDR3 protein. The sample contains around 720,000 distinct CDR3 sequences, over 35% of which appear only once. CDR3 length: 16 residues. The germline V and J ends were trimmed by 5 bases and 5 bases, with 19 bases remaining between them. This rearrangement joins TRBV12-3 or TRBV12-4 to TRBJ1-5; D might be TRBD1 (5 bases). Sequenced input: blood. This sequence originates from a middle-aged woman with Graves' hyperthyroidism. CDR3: CASSPGKGLRYQPQHF. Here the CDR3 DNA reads TGTGCCAGCAGTCCAGGGAAAGGATTGCGGTATCAGCCCCAGCATTTT.